This entry describes one T cell receptor beta chain. This record belongs to a study of blood T cell repertoires in COVID-19. Libraries were prepared by immunoSEQ multiplex PCR; TCRdb keeps only in-frame clonotypes and omits some of them. The table records more than 100,000 clones, approximately 87% of them present only once. The CDR3 consists of 14 residues. CDR1 is WSHSY and CDR2 is SAAADI in the germline V gene. V lost 6 bases to trimming and J lost 7 bases; unmatched junction nucleotides: 9. Sequenced sample: peripheral blood. V and J are TRBV10-2 and TRBJ1-2; 9 bases line up with TRBD1. This sequence was found in a woman between 65 and 79 years old with acute or convalescent COVID-19. The CDR3 loop is CASRQQGALAGYTF. Here the CDR3 DNA reads TGCGCCAGCAGACAACAGGGGGCCCTCGCTGGCTACACCTTC.